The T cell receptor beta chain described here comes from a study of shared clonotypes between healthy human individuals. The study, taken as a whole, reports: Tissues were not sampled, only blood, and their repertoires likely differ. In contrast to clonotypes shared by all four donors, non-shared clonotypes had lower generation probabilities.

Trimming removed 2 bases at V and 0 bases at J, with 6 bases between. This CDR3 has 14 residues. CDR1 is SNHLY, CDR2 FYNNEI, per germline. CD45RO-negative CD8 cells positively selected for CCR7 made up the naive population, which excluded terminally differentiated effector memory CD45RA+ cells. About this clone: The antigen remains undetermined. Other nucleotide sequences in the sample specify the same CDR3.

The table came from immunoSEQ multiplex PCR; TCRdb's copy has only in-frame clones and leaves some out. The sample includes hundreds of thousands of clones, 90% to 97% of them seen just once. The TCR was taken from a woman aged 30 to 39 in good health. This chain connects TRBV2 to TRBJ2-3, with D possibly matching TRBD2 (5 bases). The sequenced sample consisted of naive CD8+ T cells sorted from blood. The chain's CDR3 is CASSERDSTDTQYF. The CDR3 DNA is TGTGCCAGCAGTGAACGGGATAGCACAGATACGCAGTATTTT.